This T cell receptor beta chain comes out of a study of blood T cells in healthy people across ages. The study, taken as a whole, reports: The study found TCR beta diversity correlated strongly with naive T cell percentage.

A second about 7 to 11 cycle PCR used barcoded and J-beta primers. Each sample provided no less than 2.5 million CDR3-containing paired-end reads. TCRdb re-called the 5' RACE reads through MiXCR, storing one row per CDR3 protein. The top ten clones hold less than 8% of a sample with over a million distinct CDR3 sequences, 40% to 50% of them seen once. This clonotype was picked up one time. Its antigen is unknown. Per individual sample, total RNA of at least 5.5 micrograms was extracted. Material: blood. This clonotype originated in a woman aged 18-29 years in good health.

The CDR3 here is CASSLTIPLHF. In DNA, the CDR3 is TGTGCCAGCAGCTTAACCATACCCCTCCACTTT. The J gene is TRBJ1-6, the V gene TRBV7-3; no definite D call. The germline V gene has CDR1 SGHTA and CDR2 FQGTGA. Trimming shortened V by 0 bases and J by 12 bases, and 3 bases separated the two germline ends. This CDR3 has 11 residues.